The 3 T cell receptor beta chains reported below all come from one sample, sequenced in a study of control samples from healthy donors and cancer patients. Profiling relied on immunoSEQ multiplex PCR, and the TCRdb table lists in-frame clones only, not all of them. This sample yields about 89,000 clones, of which 86% are seen a single time; around 20% belongs to the top ten. The sample taken for sequencing was blood. These receptors all stem from a man in his thirties or forties in good health.

This sequence joins TRBV18 and TRBJ1-1; perhaps TRBD1 as D (6 bases). V gave up 3 bases and J gave up 2 bases, with 13 bases separating them. Germline CDR1 and CDR2: KGHSH and LQKENI. The CDR3 covers 15 residues. CDR3 loop: CASSPTGTRNTEAFF. The DNA for the CDR3 is TGTGCCAGCTCACCCACCGGGACAAGAAACACTGAAGCTTTCTTT.

This clone occurred once. J is TRBJ1-1 and V is TRBV6-5; D uncertain. The germline CDR1 and CDR2 sequences are MNHEY and SVGAGI. V was cut by 4 bases and J by 2 bases, with 11 bases left in between. The CDR3 is 14 amino acids. The CDR3 protein is CASSFIGLNTEAFF. DNA for the CDR3: TGTGCCAGCAGTTTCATCGGCCTAAACACTGAAGCTTTCTTT.

This clone was seen just once. This chain joins TRBV2 and TRBJ1-1, with D possibly being TRBD1 (6 bases). This CDR3 region has 12 residues. Trimming took off 8 bases at V and 2 bases at J, with 9 bases between the two ends. The germline V gene encodes CDR1 SNHLY and CDR2 FYNNEI. Here the CDR3 reads CASSGQNTEAFF. The CDR3 coding sequence is TGTGCCAGCTCGGGACAAAACACTGAAGCTTTCTTT.